This T cell receptor (beta chain) comes out of a study of blood T cell repertoires in COVID-19. On the study more broadly: COVID-19 samples from acute and convalescent phases originated in the United States, Italy and Spain. The analysed material was cDNA or gDNA that came from T cells, B-cell-depleted T cells, or PBMCs.

Losses at the gene ends were 2 bases for V and 7 bases for J; bases not matched to a gene: 8. The CDR3 is 16 residues long. CDR1 is LGHNA and CDR2 is YNFKEQ in the germline V gene. The table lists this clone with a count of one. Per the study methods: Scientists estimated how many nucleated cells there were by amplifying reference gene primers. The assay was immunoSEQ multiplex PCR, and TCRdb's table has in-frame clones only and misses some. The V and J calls and clone size were taken over from that table, and D and trimming were inferred from the DNA. The data show 50,000 or so clones, with around 87% seen just once and about 13% held by the top ten.

The specimen sequenced was peripheral blood. The origin of this receptor is a man in his 60s with active COVID-19. The chain carries TRBV4-2 and TRBJ1-6; 7 nucleotides align to TRBD1. This CDR3 reads CASSQKAGTANSPLHF. For the CDR3, the DNA is TGTGCCAGCAGCCAAAAGGCTGGGACAGCGAATTCACCCCTCCACTTT.